The clone carrying this T cell receptor beta chain is medium-sized within its sample. Its cognate antigen is unknown. Regarding time point: sample taken at primary tumor resection. CDR1 and CDR2 from the germline V gene are SGHDT and YYEEEE. The CDR3 runs to 18 residues. Trimming cost V 3 bases and J 1 base; bases outside gene matches: 6. This record belongs to a study of spatial heterogeneity in lung cancer. About the research overall: Raw-read counts averaged over ten per unique TCR and UMI combination. Study results and caveats: Within tumors, counts of expanded alpha and beta TCRs tracked tumor mutation counts.

Using its own MiXCR run on the 5' RACE reads, TCRdb lists one record per CDR3 protein. The sample yields more than 2,000 distinct CDR3 sequences, 2.4% seen once. This clonotype originated in a male donor with early-stage non-small cell lung cancer. The specimen was lung tumor tissue, collected at surgery. The V and J genes are TRBV5-6 and TRBJ2-4; 14 positions match TRBD2. DNA for the CDR3: TGTGCCAGCAGCTCTGGGACTAGCGGGGGAAGGGCCAAAAACATTCAGTACTTC. Translated, it gives CASSSGTSGGRAKNIQYF.